A single sample gave rise to the 20 T cell receptor beta chains below, sequenced in a study of PD-1 blockade in classical Hodgkin lymphoma. Following autologous stem cell transplantation, relapse occurred in every patient, and exposure to brentuximab vedotin varied. The method was immunoSEQ multiplex PCR; TCRdb's version includes in-frame clones alone and lacks a portion of them. In the table there are 11,000 or so clones, roughly four fifths of which are singletons. Sample: peripheral blood mononuclear cells (PBMCs), taken at baseline. These receptors were taken from a human donor with classical Hodgkin lymphoma.

The chain combines TRBV5-5 with TRBJ2-3; D unresolved. This CDR3 is built from 13 residues. Per germline, CDR1 SGHKS and CDR2 YYEKEE (reference sequence). The V end lost 4 bases, the J end lost 2 bases, and 8 bases lay between the germline ends. In DNA form, the CDR3 reads TGTGCCAGCAGCCCCCCCACCACAGATACGCAGTATTTT. This translates into CASSPPTTDTQYF.

The chain links TRBV9 to TRBJ1-1, with a tentative D call TRBD1 (5 bases). The CDR3 spans 15 residues. Germline CDR1 SGDLS, CDR2 YYNGEE. Trimming left V 4 bases short and J 1 base short, with 14 bases between. CDR3 sequence (DNA): TGTGCCAGCAGCAGGGACGGACTGGAGAACACTGAAGCTTTCTTT. It translates to CASSRDGLENTEAFF.

The rearrangement joins TRBV6-5 to TRBJ1-6, with 8 bases fitting TRBD1. J gave up 10 bases and V 5 bases, and 10 bases lay outside the gene matches. The length of the CDR3 is 15 residues. Germline values: CDR1 MNHEY, CDR2 SVGAGI. This chain's CDR3 is CASSPTGTGRSPLHF. The CDR3 DNA is TGTGCCAGCAGTCCTACCGGGACAGGCCGATCACCCCTCCACTTT.

This clone was detected only once. The J gene is TRBJ1-6, the V gene TRBV4-1; D gene uncertain. There are 13 residues in the CDR3. Germline loops: CDR1 MGHRA, CDR2 YSYEKL. The V and J ends lost 2 bases and 14 bases respectively, with 13 bases between them. The chain's CDR3 is CASSQSWVTALHF. The CDR3 bases are TGCGCCAGCAGCCAAAGCTGGGTTACAGCCCTCCACTTT.

The J gene is TRBJ2-6, the V gene TRBV19, with TRBD1 matching 12 bases. This CDR3 contains 20 residues. The germline V gene encodes CDR1 LNHDA and CDR2 SQIVND (reference sequence). V was pared by 3 bases and J by 1 base, with 10 bases of the junction left unmatched. As DNA, the CDR3 is TGTGCCAGTAGTATCGTGATTCGGGACAGGGGGCGTTCTGGGGCCAACGTCCTGACTTTC. Translation gives CASSIVIRDRGRSGANVLTF.

V gene TRBV2 combines with J gene TRBJ1-2, with TRBD1 as a possible D gene (5 bases). This CDR3 is 13 amino acids long. Germline assignment: CDR1 SNHLY and CDR2 FYNNEI. V was trimmed by 2 bases and J by 7 bases, leaving 11 bases between them. CDR3 DNA sequence: TGTGCCAGCAGTGAATCAGGGTTTGGTGGCTACACCTTC. It translates to CASSESGFGGYTF.

The rearrangement links TRBV6-5 to TRBJ1-2; D remains ambiguous. The CDR3 loop spans 13 amino acids. The ends were cut back, 6 bases at V and 4 bases at J, with 12 bases in the middle. Germline V gene lookup returns CDR1 MNHEY and CDR2 SVGAGI. The CDR3 nucleotides read TGTGCCAGCAGCAAAACAGCGGGCTATGGCTACACCTTC. As protein: CASSKTAGYGYTF.

This chain uses TRBV10-1 with TRBJ1-2; TRBD1 agrees at 7 bases. Trimming cost V 5 bases and J 6 bases; bases outside gene matches: 12. The CDR3 contains 15 residues. The germline CDR1 and CDR2 sequences are WNHNN and SYGVQD (reference sequence). The CDR3, as DNA: TGCGCCAGCAGTCTTACAGGGGCCTCTTTCGATGGCTACACCTTC. Protein product: CASSLTGASFDGYTF.

V and J are TRBV14 and TRBJ2-5; D is possibly TRBD1 (5 bases). The end of the DNA aligns better with TRBJ2-7, so the J call may be wrong. Germline V gene data show CDR1 as SGHDN and CDR2 as FVKESK. CDR3 length: 13 residues. The CDR3 sequence: CASRKTGTYEQYF. CDR3 nucleotides: TGTGCCAGCAGGAAAACAGGAACCTACGAGCAGTACTTC.

This chain joins TRBV5-8 and TRBJ2-3, with unresolved D. V lost 2 bases to trimming and J lost 0 bases, with 13 bases between them. There are 16 residues in the CDR3. Germline-derived CDR1 and CDR2 are SGHTS and YDEGEE. The CDR3 spells CASSFPYSSSTDTQYF. CDR3 nucleotide sequence: TGTGCCAGCAGCTTCCCCTATTCCTCTAGCACAGATACGCAGTATTTT.

The chain combines TRBV29-1 with TRBJ1-2; D ambiguous. This CDR3 comprises 12 residues. Germline CDR1 SQVTM, CDR2 ANQGSEA. Between the trimmed V and J ends, which lost 7 bases and 2 bases, there was a span of 11 bases. The CDR3 DNA sequence: TGCAGCGCGATTCAAGTGAACTATGGCTACACCTTC. This gives the protein CSAIQVNYGYTF.

In DNA form, the CDR3 reads TGTGCCAGCAGCGCCACTGCATACGAGCAGTACGTC. Protein sequence: CASSATAYEQYV. The chain combines TRBV7-9 with TRBJ2-7; D remains ambiguous. V gave up 5 bases and J gave up 4 bases, with 9 bases separating them. Germline values: CDR1 SEHNR, CDR2 FQNEAQ (reference sequence). The CDR3 is made up of 12 amino acids.

This chain joins TRBV4-1 and TRBJ1-2; TRBD1 matches at 8 bases. V shed 0 bases, J shed 2 bases, and the junction held 20 bases outside the gene matches. Germline CDR1 and CDR2: MGHRA and YSYEKL. The CDR3 sequence is 21 residues long. As DNA, the CDR3 is TGCGCCAGCAGCCAAGATCCCCCCCACCTGGCAGGGGGCCTGACCAACTATGGCTACACCTTC. This codes for CASSQDPPHLAGGLTNYGYTF.

This chain uses TRBV5-1 with TRBJ1-1; D call uncertain. V was clipped by 3 bases and J by 1 base, with 10 bases between them. The CDR3 consists of 14 residues. CDR1 is SGHRS, CDR2 YFSETQ, per germline. The DNA of the CDR3 is TGCGCCAGCAGCTGGTCACACCGGAACACTGAAGCTTTCTTT. Translation gives CASSWSHRNTEAFF.

This chain links TRBV4-1 with TRBJ1-4, with a tentative D call TRBD1 (5 bases). The CDR3 has 14 amino acids. Germline loops: CDR1 MGHRA, CDR2 YSYEKL. Between the trimmed V and J ends, which lost 4 bases and 7 bases, there was a span of 13 bases. The CDR3 region is CASSPYLGGEKLFF. The CDR3, as DNA: TGCGCCAGCAGCCCATATCTCGGGGGTGAAAAACTGTTTTTT.

This clone has just a few counts. The rearrangement links TRBV7-9 to TRBJ2-5; possibly TRBD1 for D (5 bases). V gave up 5 bases and J gave up 2 bases, with 15 bases separating them. Looked up from germline, CDR1 is SEHNR and CDR2 is FQNEAQ (reference sequence). CDR3 length: 15 residues. CDR3 bases: TGTGCCAGCAGCGAAACACAGGAGTATCAAGAGACCCAGTACTTC. Translating it yields CASSETQEYQETQYF.

The genes are TRBV6-6 and TRBJ2-2; 8 nucleotides agree with TRBD1. V lost 6 bases, J lost 9 bases, and 3 bases stayed unmatched. The CDR3 contains 12 residues. The germline gives CDR1 MNHNY, CDR2 SVGAGI (reference sequence). The CDR3: CASSDRGRELFF. The CDR3 DNA reads as TGTGCCAGCAGCGACAGGGGTAGGGAGCTGTTTTTT.

CDR3 bases: TGTGCCACCAGCAAAGGACAGAGCTATGGCTACACCTTC. It translates to CATSKGQSYGYTF. The chain links TRBV15 to TRBJ1-2, with D maybe TRBD1 (6 bases). The V end was cut by 4 bases, the J end by 4 bases, with 10 bases between. Per germline, CDR1 LNHNV and CDR2 YYDKDF (reference sequence). CDR3 size: 13 residues.

The sample holds a few counts of this clone. The chain joins TRBV30 to TRBJ1-2; perhaps TRBD1 as D (5 bases). Germline V CDR1 and CDR2: GTSNPN, SVGIG (reference sequence). This CDR3 has 14 residues. The V gene lost 3 bases and the J gene lost 3 bases, with 14 bases spanning the gap. The CDR3 region is CAWSRDQAHYGYTF. The CDR3 nucleotides read TGTGCCTGGAGCCGGGACCAGGCCCACTATGGCTACACCTTC.

The chain couples TRBV5-6 to TRBJ2-6, with D possibly matching TRBD1 (5 bases). Trimming left V 7 bases short and J 1 base short, with 12 bases between. Germline V gives CDR1 SGHDT, CDR2 YYEEEE. The CDR3 sequence is 15 residues long. DNA for the CDR3: TGTGCCAGCGAAGGGGCGCATTCTGGGGCCAACGTCCTGACTTTC. This sequence encodes CASEGAHSGANVLTF.